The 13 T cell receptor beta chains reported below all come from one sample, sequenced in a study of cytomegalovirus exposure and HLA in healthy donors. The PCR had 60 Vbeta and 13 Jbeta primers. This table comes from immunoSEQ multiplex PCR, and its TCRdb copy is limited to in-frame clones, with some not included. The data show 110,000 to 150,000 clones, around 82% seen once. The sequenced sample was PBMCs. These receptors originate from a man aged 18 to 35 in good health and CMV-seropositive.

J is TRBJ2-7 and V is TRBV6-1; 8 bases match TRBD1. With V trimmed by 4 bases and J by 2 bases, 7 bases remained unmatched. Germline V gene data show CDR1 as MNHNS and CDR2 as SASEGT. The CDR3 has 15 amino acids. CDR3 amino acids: CASSGETGATYEQYF. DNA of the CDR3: TGTGCCAGCAGTGGAGAGACAGGGGCTACCTACGAGCAGTACTTC.

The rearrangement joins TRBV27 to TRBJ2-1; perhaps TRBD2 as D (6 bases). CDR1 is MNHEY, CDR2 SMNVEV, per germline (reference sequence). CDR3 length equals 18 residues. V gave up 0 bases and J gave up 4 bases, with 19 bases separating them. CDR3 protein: CASSLSKLSGPKYNEQFF. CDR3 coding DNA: TGTGCCAGCAGTTTATCGAAACTAAGCGGGCCTAAGTACAATGAGCAGTTCTTC.

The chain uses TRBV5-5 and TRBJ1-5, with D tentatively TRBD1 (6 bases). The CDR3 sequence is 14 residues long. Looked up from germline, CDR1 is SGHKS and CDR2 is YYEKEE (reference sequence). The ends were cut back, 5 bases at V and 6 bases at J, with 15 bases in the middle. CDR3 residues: CASSLDRFLQPQHF. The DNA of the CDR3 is TGTGCCAGCAGTCTTGACAGGTTCCTTCAGCCCCAGCATTTT.

The DNA of the CDR3 is TGTGCCAGTAGACGGGACAGAGACACCGGGGAGCTGTTTTTT. It encodes CASRRDRDTGELFF. V is TRBV19 and J is TRBJ2-2; 7 nucleotides line up with TRBD1. CDR3 length: 14 amino acids. The junction had 4 bases not matched to a gene; V was cut back by 6 bases and J by 3 bases. Germline loops: CDR1 LNHDA, CDR2 SQIVND (reference sequence).

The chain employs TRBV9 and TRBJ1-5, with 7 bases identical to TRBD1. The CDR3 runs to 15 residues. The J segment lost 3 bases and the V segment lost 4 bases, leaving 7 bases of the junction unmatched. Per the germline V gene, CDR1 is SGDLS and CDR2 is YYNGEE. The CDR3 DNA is TGTGCCAGCAGCAACGATGGGACAGCCAATCAGCCCCAGCATTTT. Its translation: CASSNDGTANQPQHF.

For the CDR3, the DNA is TGTGCCACCAGCGGGCGTTTTGGACCGCAGGGCACTGAAGCTTTCTTT. This encodes CATSGRFGPQGTEAFF. The genes are TRBV15 and TRBJ1-1; a weak D match, TRBD1 (5 bases). The CDR3 totals 16 residues. Per the germline V gene, CDR1 is LNHNV and CDR2 is YYDKDF (reference sequence). Trimming removed 5 bases at V and 4 bases at J, with 20 bases between.

The CDR3 here is CASSGDRAGELFF. In DNA form, the CDR3 reads TGCGCCAGCAGCGGGGACAGGGCCGGGGAGCTGTTTTTT. The genes are TRBV5-1 and TRBJ2-2; 9 nucleotides agree with TRBD1. The CDR3 sequence is 13 residues long. The germline gives CDR1 SGHRS, CDR2 YFSETQ. V trimming: 4 bases; J trimming: 6 bases; junction bases outside the gene matches: 1.

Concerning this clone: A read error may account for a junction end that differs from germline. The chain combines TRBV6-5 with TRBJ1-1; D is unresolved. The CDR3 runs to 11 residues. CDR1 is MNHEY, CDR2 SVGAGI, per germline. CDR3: CASSITTEVFF. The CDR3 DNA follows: TGTGCCAGCAGCATCACCACTGAAGTTTTCTTT.

The CDR3 reads CASSLDLAASRELFF. CDR3 coding DNA: TGCGCCAGCAGCTTGGACCTAGCGGCCAGTCGGGAGCTGTTTTTT. This chain joins TRBV5-1 and TRBJ2-2; 7 bases agree with TRBD2. There are 15 residues in the CDR3. After removal of 0 bases from V and 9 bases from J, the junction contained 8 bases not matched to a gene. The germline CDR1 and CDR2 sequences are SGHRS and YFSETQ. The full variable domain, in which reference TRBV5-1 and TRBJ2-2 provide the parts outside the CDR3, is KAGVTQTPRYLIKTRGQQVTLSCSPISGHRSVSWYQQTPGQGLQFLFEYFSETQRNKGNFPGRFSGRQFSNSRSEMNVSTLELGDSALYLCASSLDLAASRELFFGEGSRLTVL.

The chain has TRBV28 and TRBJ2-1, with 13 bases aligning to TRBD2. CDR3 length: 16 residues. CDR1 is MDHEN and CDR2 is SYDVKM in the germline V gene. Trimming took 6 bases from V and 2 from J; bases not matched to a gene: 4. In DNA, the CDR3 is TGTGCCAGCAGACCGGGACTAGCGGGACCCTACAATGAGCAGTTCTTC. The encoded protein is CASRPGLAGPYNEQFF.

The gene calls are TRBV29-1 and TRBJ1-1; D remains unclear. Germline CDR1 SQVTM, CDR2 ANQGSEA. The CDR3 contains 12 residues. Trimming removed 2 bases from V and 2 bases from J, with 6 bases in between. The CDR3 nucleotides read TGCAGCGTTGAACAGACAAACACTGAAGCTTTCTTT. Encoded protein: CSVEQTNTEAFF.

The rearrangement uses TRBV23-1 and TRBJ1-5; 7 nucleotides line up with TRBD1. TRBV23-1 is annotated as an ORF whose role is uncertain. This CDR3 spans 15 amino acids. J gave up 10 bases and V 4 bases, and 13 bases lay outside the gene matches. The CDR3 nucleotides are TGCGCCAGCAGTCTATCGACAGGGCCATCCCCTCCCCAGCATTTT. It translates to CASSLSTGPSPPQHF.

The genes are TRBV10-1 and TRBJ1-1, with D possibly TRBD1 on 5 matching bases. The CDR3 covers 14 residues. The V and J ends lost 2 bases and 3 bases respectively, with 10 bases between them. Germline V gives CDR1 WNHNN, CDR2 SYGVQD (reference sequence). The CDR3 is CASSEAGMDTEAFF. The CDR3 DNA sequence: TGCGCCAGCAGTGAGGCAGGGATGGACACTGAAGCTTTCTTT.